The next 30 T cell receptor beta chains were all read from a single sample in a study of fetal regulatory T cell absence and autoimmunity. Some clones are missing from TCRdb's copy, which holds only in-frame ones; the method was immunoSEQ multiplex PCR. The data show around 100,000 clones, 55% to 75% seen once. Sequencing input: pancreas tissue. These TCRs come from a male donor with IPEX syndrome.

This rearrangement joins TRBV6-1 to TRBJ2-1; D ambiguous. The CDR3 spans 15 residues. CDR1 is MNHNS, CDR2 SASEGT, per germline. V dropped 4 bases and J dropped 5 bases, with 15 bases sitting between them. The DNA for the CDR3 is TGTGCCAGCAGTGCCCGTCCCCGTCTGAACAATGAGCAGTTCTTC. This codes for CASSARPRLNNEQFF.

The CDR3 nucleotides read TGTGCTAGTGGTTGGACAGCACCCCGAAACACCATATATTTT. This translates into CASGWTAPRNTIYF. V and J are TRBV12-5 and TRBJ1-3, with a tentative D call TRBD1 (6 bases). Trimming shortened V by 4 bases and J by 5 bases, and 12 bases separated the two germline ends. The CDR3 has 14 residues. Germline CDR1 LGHNT, CDR2 FRNRAP.

This chain joins TRBV13 and TRBJ2-1, with 7 bases fitting TRBD2. CDR1 is PRHDT and CDR2 is FYEKMQ in the germline V gene (reference sequence). With 5 bases clipped from V and 4 bases from J, the junction kept 11 bases outside the gene matches. This CDR3 region has 16 residues. The CDR3 nucleotides read TGTGCCAGCAGCCACGGAGGAGCGGGACCTTACAATGAGCAGTTCTTC. This codes for CASSHGGAGPYNEQFF.

The chain recombines TRBV11-3 with TRBJ2-2; 10 bases are shared with TRBD2. J was trimmed by 3 bases and V by 6 bases; bases with no gene match: 4. Germline lookup yields CDR1 SGHNT and CDR2 YENEEA. The CDR3 has 15 residues. The chain's CDR3 is CASSPTSGDTGELFF. The CDR3, as DNA: TGTGCCAGCAGTCCTACTAGCGGGGACACCGGGGAGCTGTTTTTT. Supplemented by reference TRBV11-3 and TRBJ2-2, the full variable domain reads EAGVVQSPRYKIIEKKQPVAFWCNPISGHNTLYWYLQNLGQGPELLIRYENEEAVDDSQLPKDRFSAERLKGVDSTLKIQPAELGDSAVYLCASSPTSGDTGELFFGEGSRLTVL.

This chain joins TRBV7-2 and TRBJ2-1, with 9 bases lining up with TRBD2. The germline V gene encodes CDR1 SGHTA and CDR2 FQGNSA. J gave up 6 bases and V 2 bases, and 2 bases lay outside the gene matches. This CDR3 has 14 amino acids. CDR3 sequence reads: CASSLSGGINEQFF. The CDR3 DNA is TGTGCCAGCAGCTTAAGCGGGGGGATCAATGAGCAGTTCTTC.

In its sample, this clone was seen a few times. The V call is TRBV10-2, the J call TRBJ2-2, with 13 nucleotides matching TRBD2. J lost 7 bases, V lost 6 bases, and 5 bases had no gene match. The V gene's germline CDR1 is WSHSY and CDR2 SAAADI. This CDR3 comprises 15 residues. The CDR3 spells CASRRTSGGDGELFF. DNA for the CDR3: TGCGCCAGCAGGAGAACTAGCGGGGGGGACGGGGAGCTGTTTTTT.

V is TRBV6-1 and J is TRBJ2-3, with TRBD2 matching over 10 bases. The V gene's germline CDR1 is MNHNS and CDR2 SASEGT. CDR3 size: 16 residues. Unmatched junction bases numbered 6, after V lost 3 bases and J lost 3 bases. The CDR3 DNA sequence: TGTGCCAGCAGTGAGTCTAGCGGGGGAGGAACAGATACGCAGTATTTT. Translating it yields CASSESSGGGTDTQYF.

The chain joins TRBV7-6 to TRBJ2-5, with TRBD2 matching 12 bases. V lost 0 bases and J lost 7; bases outside the gene matches: 9. Germline V gene sequence: CDR1 SGHVS, CDR2 FNYEAQ. The CDR3 is 17 amino acids. The CDR3 sequence is CASSLAVLAGGSRTQYF. The CDR3 DNA reads TGTGCCAGCAGCTTAGCGGTGCTAGCGGGGGGGTCCCGGACCCAGTACTTC.

A single count supports this clone. The identical CDR3 is also encoded by other nucleotide sequences in the sample. The V gene is TRBV6-5, the J gene TRBJ1-1; D is uncertain. The CDR3 contains 13 residues. CDR1 MNHEY and CDR2 SVGAGI come from the germline V gene. Trimming took 5 bases from V and 0 from J, leaving 7 bases between them. CDR3 bases: TGTGCCAGCAGTCGTACAGTGAACACTGAAGCTTTCTTT. This codes for CASSRTVNTEAFF.

The V gene is TRBV5-1, the J gene TRBJ2-1; D possibly corresponds to TRBD2 (6 bases). The CDR3 consists of 14 residues. The germline gives CDR1 SGHRS, CDR2 YFSETQ. Between the trimmed V and J ends, which lost 2 bases and 7 bases, there was a span of 13 bases. CDR3 in amino acids: CASSFAGSLNEQFF. The CDR3 nucleotides read TGCGCCAGCAGCTTTGCGGGATCGTTAAATGAGCAGTTCTTC.

The genes are TRBV10-3 and TRBJ2-7; D ambiguous. Trimming removed 0 bases from V and 4 bases from J, with 16 bases in between. The CDR3 consists of 16 residues. CDR1 and CDR2 (germline): ENHRY, SYGVKD. This chain's CDR3 is CAISESLGPDGYEQYF. The DNA of the CDR3 is TGTGCCATCAGTGAGTCATTAGGACCCGACGGTTACGAGCAGTACTTC.

The chain combines TRBV2 with TRBJ1-1; D is possibly TRBD1 (5 bases). CDR3 length: 14 amino acids. Germline-derived CDR1 and CDR2 are SNHLY and FYNNEI. Trimming stripped 4 bases from V and 3 bases from J, with 12 bases between. This chain's CDR3 is CASSVRGGDTEAFF. The CDR3 DNA follows: TGTGCCAGCAGTGTGAGGGGAGGGGACACTGAAGCTTTCTTT.

The J gene is TRBJ1-1, the V gene TRBV27; D perhaps matches TRBD1 (5 bases). In germline, CDR1 is MNHEY, CDR2 SMNVEV (reference sequence). V lost 2 bases to trimming and J lost 0 bases, with 10 bases between them. The CDR3 has 15 amino acids. In nucleotides, the CDR3 is TGTGCCAGCAGTTTAAGTCGGGGGATGAACACTGAAGCTTTCTTT. Its translation is CASSLSRGMNTEAFF.

This clone has only a few counts. The CDR3 loop is CASGLAGGPYNEQFF. The DNA for the CDR3 is TGTGCTAGTGGTTTGGCAGGGGGCCCCTACAATGAGCAGTTCTTC. The chain has TRBV12-5 and TRBJ2-1; 8 bases are a match to TRBD1. V lost 1 base, J lost 2 bases, and 1 base stayed unmatched. The CDR3 is made up of 15 amino acids. The germline CDR1 and CDR2 sequences are LGHNT and FRNRAP.

The chain couples TRBV4-1 to TRBJ2-7, with a possible D match to TRBD1 (6 bases). V lost 0 bases, J lost 3 bases, and 12 bases lay in between. This CDR3 region has 15 residues. CDR1 and CDR2 (germline): MGHRA, YSYEKL. The DNA of the CDR3 is TGCGCCAGCAGCCAAGATGATACAGGGTTCTACGAGCAGTACTTC. Its protein product is CASSQDDTGFYEQYF.

This clone was found a few times. V gene TRBV30 combines with J gene TRBJ2-7; TRBD2 aligns across 11 bases. Germline loops: CDR1 GTSNPN, CDR2 SVGIG (reference sequence). The V and J ends lost 2 bases and 5 bases, in that order; junction bases with no gene match: 11. The length of the CDR3 is 16 residues. DNA of the CDR3: TGTGCCTGGAGTCGCCCTCCGGGACTAGCGGTCCACGAGCAGTACTTC. It codes for CAWSRPPGLAVHEQYF.

Worth noting for this clone: Other DNA sequences in this sample translate to the same CDR3. The chain joins TRBV20-1 to TRBJ1-1; D is ambiguous. Germline assignment: CDR1 DFQATT and CDR2 SNEGSKA (reference sequence). V was trimmed by 2 bases and J by 1 base, leaving 2 bases between them. The CDR3 spans 11 residues. The CDR3 sequence: CSARQNTEAFF. Here the CDR3 DNA reads TGCAGTGCTAGACAGAACACTGAAGCTTTCTTT.

The chain couples TRBV5-5 to TRBJ2-7; D remains unclear. Trimming stripped 1 base from V and 5 bases from J, with 16 bases between. This CDR3 spans 15 amino acids. Per germline, CDR1 SGHKS and CDR2 YYEKEE (reference sequence). CDR3 protein: CASSLYAEQTHEQYF. Written as DNA, the CDR3 is TGTGCCAGCAGCTTGTACGCAGAGCAAACCCACGAGCAGTACTTC.

The chain joins TRBV10-3 to TRBJ2-1; TRBD1 matches at 7 bases. CDR1 is ENHRY and CDR2 is SYGVKD in the germline V gene. Trimming took 4 bases from V and 0 from J; bases not matched to a gene: 0. CDR3 size: 14 residues. CDR3 coding DNA: TGTGCCATCAGTGCAGGGGGCTCCTACAATGAGCAGTTCTTC. It yields the protein CAISAGGSYNEQFF.

This clone was counted only a few times. This chain joins TRBV6-1 and TRBJ2-7; D is unresolved. The V gene's germline CDR1 is MNHNS and CDR2 SASEGT. This CDR3 comprises 11 residues. DNA of the CDR3: TGTGCTAGCCTAGTTCACCACGAGCAGTACTTC. As protein: CASLVHHEQYF.

The chain uses TRBV10-3 and TRBJ1-2; TRBD1 matches at 7 bases. The germline V gene has CDR1 ENHRY and CDR2 SYGVKD. J gave up 5 bases and V 5 bases, and 8 bases lay outside the gene matches. The CDR3 runs to 14 residues. CDR3 bases: TGTGCCATCAGTTACAGGGGAGAGGGTTATGGCTACACCTTC. It encodes CAISYRGEGYGYTF.

The chain combines TRBV7-9 with TRBJ1-2, with 12 bases fitting TRBD1. Germline V gives CDR1 SEHNR, CDR2 FQNEAQ (reference sequence). The ends lost 5 bases at V and 6 bases at J; junction bases unmatched: 10. The CDR3 totals 16 residues. The CDR3 DNA is TGTGCCAGCAGCAGAGCCGGGACAGGGGGCGGGCATGGCTACACCTTC. Translation gives CASSRAGTGGGHGYTF.

The chain links TRBV7-2 to TRBJ2-3; tentative D call: TRBD2 (7 bases). CDR1 and CDR2 (germline): SGHTA, FQGNSA. Trimming left V 3 bases short and J 0 bases short, with 10 bases between. CDR3 length: 15 residues. This CDR3 reads CASSFSGGSTDTQYF. CDR3 coding DNA: TGTGCCAGCAGCTTTTCGGGGGGCAGCACAGATACGCAGTATTTT.

The rearrangement links TRBV2 to TRBJ1-5, with 7 bases lining up with TRBD1. CDR1 is SNHLY and CDR2 is FYNNEI in the germline V gene. CDR3 length: 13 amino acids. Trimming at V came to 9 bases and at J to 7 bases, leaving 9 bases not matched to a gene. CDR3 DNA sequence: TGTGCCAGTGCACAGGGGTGGGAGCAGCCCCAGCATTTT. It yields the protein CASAQGWEQPQHF.

The chain employs TRBV13 and TRBJ2-5; unclear D gene. Per the germline V gene, CDR1 is PRHDT and CDR2 is FYEKMQ (reference sequence). The germline V and J ends were trimmed by 0 bases and 9 bases, with 17 bases remaining between them. This CDR3 region has 15 residues. Written as DNA, the CDR3 is TGTGCCAGCAGCTTAGGCCTAAGTGACCACCGGCCCCAGTACTTC. This sequence encodes CASSLGLSDHRPQYF. The full variable domain, in which reference TRBV13 and TRBJ2-5 provide the parts outside the CDR3, is AAGVIQSPRHLIKEKRETATLKCYPIPRHDTVYWYQQGPGQDPQFLISFYEKMQSDKGSIPDRFSAQQFSDYHSELNMSSLELGDSALYFCASSLGLSDHRPQYFGPGTRLLVL.

The J gene is TRBJ2-1, the V gene TRBV5-1, with TRBD2 as a possible D gene (6 bases). The length of the CDR3 is 18 residues. Germline CDR1 SGHRS, CDR2 YFSETQ. V dropped 1 base and J dropped 0 bases, with 17 bases sitting between them. This CDR3 reads CASSLYRGWMSSYNEQFF. CDR3 bases: TGCGCCAGCAGCTTGTATCGGGGGTGGATGAGCTCCTACAATGAGCAGTTCTTC.

The chain's CDR3 is CASSLAGRGYSYEQYF. The CDR3 DNA follows: TGTGCCAGCAGCTTAGCTGGCAGGGGGTATTCCTACGAGCAGTACTTC. The chain employs TRBV7-2 and TRBJ2-7; 7 nucleotides line up with TRBD1. Germline loops: CDR1 SGHTA, CDR2 FQGNSA. CDR3 size: 16 residues. The J segment lost 1 base and the V segment lost 0 bases, leaving 6 bases of the junction unmatched.

This clone was detected once. V usage is TRBV10-3 and J usage is TRBJ2-3; D possibly uses TRBD1 or TRBD2 (5 bases each). V was shortened by 8 bases and J by 6 bases, with 9 bases between the two germline ends. This CDR3 has 11 amino acids. CDR1 is ENHRY and CDR2 is SYGVKD in the germline V gene. The CDR3 is CAIAEGDTQYF. The CDR3 nucleotides are TGTGCCATCGCCGAGGGGGATACGCAGTATTTT.

The chain combines TRBV5-1 with TRBJ2-2; possibly TRBD1 or TRBD2 for D (5 bases each). The CDR3 has 13 residues. V gave up 3 bases and J gave up 2 bases, with 5 bases separating them. CDR1 and CDR2 from the germline V gene are SGHRS and YFSETQ. The CDR3 sequence is CASSWDNTGELFF. CDR3 nucleotides: TGCGCCAGCAGCTGGGACAACACCGGGGAGCTGTTTTTT.

This clone has a single count. The genes are TRBV9 and TRBJ1-6, with D possibly matching TRBD1 (5 bases). Germline CDR1 SGDLS, CDR2 YYNGEE. Trimming cost V 4 bases and J 4 bases, with 12 bases left between them. CDR3 length: 15 residues. Here the CDR3 DNA reads TGTGCCAGCAGCCTCTGGGGGGTTTATAATTCACCCCTCCACTTT. Translating it yields CASSLWGVYNSPLHF.